A selection of T cell receptor beta chains follows, all from one sample in a study of cytomegalovirus exposure and HLA in healthy donors. Here immunoSEQ multiplex PCR was the method, and the copy in TCRdb shows in-frame clones only, minus some. The repertoire holds some 210,000 clones, with less than 85% as singletons. Sequencing used PBMCs. The origin of the receptors is a woman aged 18-29 years in good health and CMV-seronegative. CDR3s include the opening cysteine and the closing phenylalanine or tryptophan. A D gene is named only where the DNA matches it firmly. Clone size is not always given. Where it is, it says once, few, many or a class for expanded clones.

d_gene,abundance,v_gene,j_gene,CDR3aa,CDR3nt
NA,NA,TRBV7-3,TRBJ2-3,CASSLNRGQGTDTQYF,TGTGCCAGCAGCTTAAACCGCGGCCAGGGCACAGATACGCAGTATTTT
TRBD2,NA,TRBV5-1,TRBJ2-5,CASSWEGIQETQYF,TGCGCCAGCAGCTGGGAGGGGATCCAAGAGACCCAGTACTTC
NA,NA,TRBV9,TRBJ2-2,CASSVDRVTGELFF,TGTGCCAGCAGCGTAGACAGGGTCACCGGGGAGCTGTTTTTT
NA,NA,TRBV7-9,TRBJ2-1,CASSSSWGSEQFF,TGTGCCAGCAGCTCGTCCTGGGGGAGCGAGCAGTTCTTC
TRBD1,NA,TRBV5-1,TRBJ1-2,CASSLDRGERGYTF,TGCGCCAGCAGCTTGGACAGGGGGGAAAGAGGCTACACCTTC
TRBD1,NA,TRBV29-1,TRBJ1-2,CSVEGRGLGYGYTF,TGCAGCGTTGAGGGCAGGGGGCTGGGCTATGGCTACACCTTC
NA,NA,TRBV7-8,TRBJ1-1,CASSSPGDRTEAFF,TGTGCCAGCAGCTCTCCCGGGGATCGGACTGAAGCTTTCTTT
TRBD2,NA,TRBV6-6,TRBJ2-5,CASQRGGEYQETQYF,TGTGCCAGCCAACGGGGGGGGGAGTACCAAGAGACCCAGTACTTC
TRBD1,NA,TRBV7-9,TRBJ1-6,CASSWDRGASPLHF,TGTGCCAGCAGCTGGGACAGGGGAGCCTCACCCCTCCACTTT
NA,NA,TRBV6-5,TRBJ1-1,CASGRGTEAFF,TGTGCCAGCGGGCGAGGGACTGAAGCTTTCTTT
TRBD1,NA,TRBV18,TRBJ1-6,CASSDGQGNSPLHF,TGTGCCAGCTCAGACGGACAGGGGAATTCACCCCTCCACTTT
NA,NA,TRBV5-1,TRBJ1-1,CASSLVGDSEAFF,TGCGCCAGCAGCTTGGTGGGAGACAGTGAAGCTTTCTTT
NA,few,TRBV4-2,TRBJ1-3,CASSQAGNTIYF,TGTGCCAGCAGCCAAGCTGGAAACACCATATATTTT